The 30 T cell receptor beta chains below were found in one sample sequenced in a study of beta chain features in type 1 diabetes. All of the isolated RNA was reverse transcribed, so expressed TCRB transcripts were sequenced. Profiling relied on immunoSEQ multiplex PCR, and the TCRdb table lists in-frame clones only, not all of them. This table has around 140,000 clones, around a tenth appearing once. Sequencing was done on a sample of central memory CD4+ T cells from blood. The receptors stem from a woman in her 40s in good health.

CDR3 coding DNA: TGTGCCAGTAGTAGCGGGGTTGGGCCCCAGCATTTT. Translation: CASSSGVGPQHF. The chain recombines TRBV19 with TRBJ1-5, with D hard to call. Between the trimmed V and J ends, which lost 4 bases and 9 bases, there was a span of 10 bases. This CDR3 is 12 amino acids long. Germline V gene data show CDR1 as LNHDA and CDR2 as SQIVND (reference sequence).

This chain uses TRBV27 with TRBJ2-7; D may be TRBD1 (5 bases). CDR3 length: 14 residues. CDR1 MNHEY and CDR2 SMNVEV come from the germline V gene (reference sequence). Trimming pared 5 bases from V and 6 bases from J, leaving 17 bases between. CDR3 DNA sequence: TGTGCCAGCAGTCGGGCAGGGATATCGGTCGAGCAGTACTTC. It yields the protein CASSRAGISVEQYF.

This clone has just a few counts. The CDR3 is CASSPPGTASYEQYF. CDR3 nucleotide sequence: TGTGCCAGCAGTCCCCCGGGGACAGCCTCCTACGAGCAGTACTTC. The genes are TRBV6-5 and TRBJ2-7; the match to TRBD1 covers 7 bases. Germline loops: CDR1 MNHEY, CDR2 SVGAGI. V was pared by 5 bases and J by 0 bases, with 7 bases of the junction left unmatched. This CDR3 spans 15 amino acids.

A few counts support this clone. V and J are TRBV18 and TRBJ2-1; 9 bases are a match to TRBD1. The CDR3 loop spans 14 amino acids. V gave up 3 bases and J gave up 6 bases; unmatched junction bases: 3. Germline V CDR1 and CDR2: KGHSH, LQKENI. The CDR3: CASSPTGGFNEQFF. CDR3 nucleotide sequence: TGTGCCAGCTCACCGACAGGGGGATTCAATGAGCAGTTCTTC.

This chain uses TRBV11-1 with TRBJ2-1; 8 bases match TRBD1. Germline V gene lookup returns CDR1 SGHAT and CDR2 FQDESV (reference sequence). V dropped 1 base and J dropped 5; count of bases not matched to a gene: 7. The CDR3 is 16 amino acids. The CDR3 sequence: CASSLVLQGENNEQFF. The CDR3 bases are TGTGCCAGCAGCTTAGTTTTACAGGGGGAAAACAATGAGCAGTTCTTC.

CDR3 protein: CAIRGQTDSPLHF. The CDR3 coding sequence is TGTGCCATCAGGGGACAGACTGATTCACCCCTCCACTTT. V is TRBV10-3 and J is TRBJ1-6; 7 bases align to TRBD1. Trimming at V came to 6 bases and at J to 8 bases, leaving 4 bases not matched to a gene. Germline CDR1 reads ENHRY; CDR2 reads SYGVKD. This CDR3 has 13 residues.

The V and J genes are TRBV5-1 and TRBJ1-1; D gene ambiguous. V was pared by 6 bases and J by 0 bases, with 12 bases between. The CDR3 runs 14 residues. Germline V lookup: CDR1 SGHRS, CDR2 YFSETQ. The CDR3 is CASKGSGLNTEAFF. The CDR3 DNA sequence: TGCGCCAGCAAGGGAAGCGGCTTGAACACTGAAGCTTTCTTT.

This chain connects TRBV27 to TRBJ2-1; TRBD2 is a possible D gene (5 bases). The CDR3 runs to 16 residues. Germline V gives CDR1 MNHEY, CDR2 SMNVEV (reference sequence). V lost 6 bases, J lost 9 bases, and 24 bases lay in between. This CDR3 reads CASSAVESGGRGEQFF. DNA of the CDR3: TGTGCCAGCAGCGCCGTCGAGAGCGGCGGCCGCGGTGAGCAGTTCTTC.

The genes are TRBV7-2 and TRBJ1-3, with TRBD1 as a possible D gene (6 bases). The V end lost 4 bases, the J end lost 5 bases, and 15 bases lay between the germline ends. Per the germline V gene, CDR1 is SGHTA and CDR2 is FQGNSA. CDR3 length equals 15 residues. The CDR3 DNA sequence: TGTGCCAGCAGCTACCGGAGAGGGGGAAGAAACACCATATATTTT. Its translation is CASSYRRGGRNTIYF.

This clone was seen only a few times. This rearrangement joins TRBV6-1 to TRBJ2-3, with D possibly being TRBD1 (6 bases). Germline-derived CDR1 and CDR2 are MNHNS and SASEGT. Trimming shortened V by 6 bases and J by 8 bases, and 15 bases separated the two germline ends. The CDR3 has 13 amino acids. The CDR3 region is CASSDRMGVTQYF. Written as DNA, the CDR3 is TGTGCCAGCAGCGACAGGATGGGAGTTACGCAGTATTTT.

The rearrangement links TRBV6-6 to TRBJ2-2; D remains unclear. This CDR3 comprises 14 residues. Trimming removed 7 bases from V and 1 base from J, with 10 bases in between. From germline, CDR1 is MNHNY and CDR2 SVGAGI (reference sequence). CDR3 sequence (DNA): TGTGCCAGCATCGAGAATCTGAACACCGGGGAGCTGTTTTTT. Protein sequence: CASIENLNTGELFF.

In this sample, this clone turned up a few times. The V call is TRBV4-3, the J call TRBJ2-1; the match to TRBD2 covers 13 bases. The CDR3 length is 18 residues. V trimming: 0 bases; J trimming: 15 bases; junction bases outside the gene matches: 17. CDR1 LGHNA and CDR2 YSLEER come from the germline V gene. CDR3: CASSQDPGWTSGGPLPFF. The CDR3 DNA reads as TGCGCCAGCAGCCAAGATCCGGGATGGACTAGCGGGGGCCCCCTCCCGTTCTTC.

This clone appeared a few times. The gene calls are TRBV6-5 and TRBJ1-2; weak D call: TRBD1 (5 bases). From germline, CDR1 is MNHEY and CDR2 SVGAGI. The CDR3 runs 16 residues. V lost 0 bases and J 2 bases, leaving 13 bases between the germline ends. The CDR3 loop is CASSYSGRRGNYGYTF. DNA for the CDR3: TGTGCCAGCAGTTACTCGGGTCGGCGGGGGAACTATGGCTACACCTTC.

The chain couples TRBV9 to TRBJ1-1; the D gene is possibly TRBD1 (5 bases). The CDR3 has 17 residues. Germline V gives CDR1 SGDLS, CDR2 YYNGEE. V was clipped by 0 bases and J by 10 bases, with 25 bases between them. This chain's CDR3 is CASSVGPDNAEGARAFF. Written as DNA, the CDR3 is TGTGCCAGCAGCGTAGGACCGGACAATGCGGAAGGGGCCCGAGCTTTCTTT. Full variable domain (remainder filled in from reference TRBV9 and TRBJ1-1): DSGVTQTPKHLITATGQRVTLRCSPRSGDLSVYWYQQSLDQGLQFLIQYYNGEERAKGNILERFSAQQFPDLHSELNLSSLELGDSALYFCASSVGPDNAEGARAFFGQGTRLTVV.

The chain couples TRBV5-6 to TRBJ2-1, with 7 bases fitting TRBD1. V lost 0 bases and J lost 5; bases outside the gene matches: 14. From germline, CDR1 is SGHDT and CDR2 YYEEEE. The CDR3 is 18 amino acids. As DNA, the CDR3 is TGTGCCAGCAGCTTGGAAGGACCCGGGACAGCGTTCCACAATGAGCAGTTCTTC. Protein product: CASSLEGPGTAFHNEQFF.

J is TRBJ2-5 and V is TRBV20-1; tentatively, D is TRBD2 (6 bases). The germline V gene has CDR1 DFQATT and CDR2 SNEGSKA (reference sequence). The CDR3 is 9 residues long. The CDR3 DNA sequence: TGCAGCCTCCGGAGGGACCGGTACTTC. Translating it yields CSLRRDRYF.

This clone was counted a few times. CDR3 sequence: CASSSAGVANEKLFF. The CDR3 nucleotides are TGTGCCAGCAGTTCCGCAGGTGTGGCTAATGAAAAACTGTTTTTT. The J gene is TRBJ1-4, the V gene TRBV11-2; no firm D call. This CDR3 is 15 amino acids long. The V and J ends lost 6 bases and 3 bases respectively, with 14 bases between them. Germline assignment: CDR1 SGHAT and CDR2 FQNNGV.

V usage is TRBV6-5 and J usage is TRBJ2-5; perhaps TRBD2 as D (6 bases). Between the trimmed V and J ends, which lost 0 bases and 5 bases, there was a span of 13 bases. The CDR3 consists of 15 residues. Germline CDR1 is MNHEY and CDR2 is SVGAGI. This CDR3 reads CASSYSQLAAETQYF. CDR3 coding DNA: TGTGCCAGCAGTTACTCCCAACTAGCCGCGGAGACCCAGTACTTC.

This clone turned up a few times. The chain joins TRBV2 to TRBJ1-5, with D unclear. This CDR3 has 14 residues. The V end lost 7 bases, the J end lost 3 bases, and 13 bases lay between the germline ends. Germline CDR1 is SNHLY and CDR2 is FYNNEI. In nucleotides, the CDR3 is TGTGCCAGCATGGCTCGCAATTTCAATCAGCCCCAGCATTTT. Translated: CASMARNFNQPQHF.

This clone was seen more than once but under ten times. V gene TRBV7-2 combines with J gene TRBJ1-2; D gene unclear. The germline CDR1 and CDR2 sequences are SGHTA and FQGNSA. CDR3 length: 17 residues. The germline V and J ends were trimmed by 1 base and 3 bases, with 18 bases remaining between them. The CDR3 bases are TGTGCCAGCAGCTTAGATCTAACGGGCAGGACTGACTATGGCTACACCTTC. Its protein product is CASSLDLTGRTDYGYTF. Together with reference TRBV7-2 and TRBJ1-2, the CDR3 gives the full variable domain: GAGVSQSPSNKVTEKGKDVELRCDPISGHTALYWYRQSLGQGLEFLIYFQGNSAPDKSGLPSDRFSAERTGGSVSTLTIQRTQQEDSAVYLCASSLDLTGRTDYGYTFGSGTRLTVV.

This clone showed up just a few times. This chain joins TRBV6-1 and TRBJ2-7; TRBD2 aligns across 7 bases. Germline lookup yields CDR1 MNHNS and CDR2 SASEGT. This CDR3 region has 14 residues. The V segment lost 6 bases and the J segment 1 base; nucleotides outside the gene matches: 6. CDR3 bases: TGTGCCAGCAGAAGAGGGGAGGGTTCCTACGAGCAGTACTTC. Its protein product is CASRRGEGSYEQYF.

The chain is built from TRBV11-2 and TRBJ2-5, with a weak D call TRBD2 (5 bases). Germline V gene data show CDR1 as SGHAT and CDR2 as FQNNGV. Trimming removed 4 bases at V and 5 bases at J, with 8 bases between. The CDR3 totals 12 residues. The CDR3 sequence: CASSSTGETQYF. The DNA of the CDR3 is TGTGCCAGCAGCTCGACGGGGGAGACCCAGTACTTC.

This clone was counted between two and nine times. V gene TRBV5-1 combines with J gene TRBJ2-2; maybe TRBD1 (6 bases). The CDR3 is made up of 15 amino acids. V lost 4 bases to trimming and J lost 5 bases, with 15 bases between them. CDR1 SGHRS and CDR2 YFSETQ come from the germline V gene. The DNA of the CDR3 is TGCGCCAGCAGCCCTGGGACACTAGGAACCGGGGAGCTGTTTTTT. Its translation: CASSPGTLGTGELFF.

This clone was picked up a small number of times. The chain couples TRBV28 to TRBJ1-1; 7 nucleotides align to TRBD1. The CDR3 covers 13 residues. V lost 8 bases and J lost 1; bases outside the gene matches: 4. Germline V gene data show CDR1 as MDHEN and CDR2 as SYDVKM. This CDR3 is CASGTVQNTEAFF. In DNA form, the CDR3 reads TGTGCCAGCGGGACAGTACAGAACACTGAAGCTTTCTTT.

The chain is built from TRBV28 and TRBJ2-3; 7 nucleotides line up with TRBD2. Trimming at V came to 6 bases and at J to 0 bases, leaving 6 bases not matched to a gene. CDR1 MDHEN and CDR2 SYDVKM come from the germline V gene. CDR3 length equals 15 residues. The CDR3 nucleotides read TGTGCCAGCAGGGTGGGGGGGGGAAGCACAGATACGCAGTATTTT. It encodes CASRVGGGSTDTQYF.

The gene calls are TRBV7-9 and TRBJ2-3; D remains unclear. The CDR3 has 14 amino acids. Germline CDR1 SEHNR, CDR2 FQNEAQ (reference sequence). Between the trimmed V and J ends, which lost 3 bases and 2 bases, there was a span of 9 bases. For the CDR3, the DNA is TGTGCCAGCAGCTTCGTAGACAACACAGATACGCAGTATTTT. Translated, it gives CASSFVDNTDTQYF.

This clone turned up a few times. The rearrangement joins TRBV19 to TRBJ1-1; D is unclear. Trimming pared 9 bases from V and 3 bases from J, leaving 17 bases between. Germline V gene lookup returns CDR1 LNHDA and CDR2 SQIVND (reference sequence). This CDR3 has 14 residues. The DNA of the CDR3 is TGTGCCAGCTGCTCGCCAGGAGGTTACACTGAAGCTTTCTTT. Residues: CASCSPGGYTEAFF.

This clone was picked up many times. The chain links TRBV29-1 to TRBJ2-6; D not certain. This CDR3 is 14 amino acids long. CDR1 and CDR2 from the germline V gene are SQVTM and ANQGSEA. V was cut by 5 bases and J by 2 bases, with 10 bases left in between. The CDR3 DNA is TGCAGCGTTTTTACGGGTGCTGGGGCCAACGTCCTGACTTTC. It codes for CSVFTGAGANVLTF.

This clone has ten or more counts. The CDR3 nucleotides read TGTGCCAGCAGGCCGGGACTAGCGGGAATCTACGAGCAGTACTTC. Translation: CASRPGLAGIYEQYF. The chain recombines TRBV2 with TRBJ2-7; 13 bases map to TRBD2. Germline CDR1 is SNHLY and CDR2 is FYNNEI. J lost 3 bases, V lost 6 bases, and 5 bases had no gene match. This CDR3 region has 15 residues.

The chain joins TRBV4-3 to TRBJ1-1; possible D gene TRBD1, 5 bases. The CDR3 runs to 13 residues. The V end was cut by 3 bases, the J end by 5 bases, with 10 bases between. CDR1 and CDR2 from the germline V gene are LGHNA and YSLEER. CDR3 protein: CASSQGGWTEAFF. The CDR3 nucleotides are TGCGCCAGCAGCCAGGGGGGATGGACTGAAGCTTTCTTT.